This T cell receptor beta chain was recorded in a study of CD8 T cells in Susac syndrome. Study-wide results and limits: Susac syndrome CD8+ repertoires were clonally expanded, most strongly in CD8+ TEMRA cells.

FACS was used to enrich TEMRA cells, whereas the CD8+ and CD4+ T cells were obtained by negative isolation. In regard to this clonotype: Its antigen is still unknown.

The CDR3 spans 14 residues. Germline V lookup: CDR1 SGHNT, CDR2 YYREEE (reference sequence). The V gene end was trimmed by 3 bases and the J gene end by 4 bases; junction bases not matched to a gene: 4. A quantity of roughly 0.5 to 1 ug RNA underwent reverse transcription using random hexamers. Across 54 Vbeta and 13 Jbeta, immunoSEQ multiplex PCR amplified TCR beta CDR3. TCRdb itself ran the immunoSEQ multiplex PCR reads through MiXCR, one entry per CDR3 protein. The sample lists around 100,000 distinct CDR3 sequences; 95% were seen once. Sequencing was performed on CD8+ T cells from PBMCs. This chain uses TRBV5-4 with TRBJ2-1; 7 bases fit TRBD2. The TCR sequence derives from a human donor with Susac syndrome. The CDR3 loop is CASSYVGGYNEQFF. CDR3 nucleotides: TGTGCCAGCAGCTATGTGGGGGGGTACAATGAGCAGTTCTTC.